This T cell receptor (beta chain) emerged from a study of response to subunit inactivated influenza vaccine. Study findings and constraints: It was the authors' suggestion that each seasonal influenza vaccination recruits few new T cells.

Via MiXCR, TCRdb re-called the RT-PCR reads, giving one row per CDR3 protein. The sample lists 400,000 to 650,000 distinct CDR3 sequences, roughly 7.6% occurring once. This clonotype occurred many times. Its matching antigen is unknown. Trimming took 2 bases from V and 4 from J, leaving 6 bases between them. CDR3 size: 13 residues. The V gene's germline CDR1 is LGHDT and CDR2 YNNKEL (reference sequence). Here the sequenced sample was PBMCs from blood, taken 23 to 25 months after vaccination. The TCR sequence derives from a man aged 50-75 years who received an inactivated influenza vaccine. V and J are TRBV3-1 and TRBJ1-5; D uncertain. CDR3: CASSQTGNQPQHF. The DNA of the CDR3 is TGTGCCAGCAGCCAAACCGGTAATCAGCCCCAGCATTTT.